The 8 T cell receptor beta chains given below trace back to one sample, sequenced in a study of blood T cell repertoires in COVID-19. Profiled with immunoSEQ multiplex PCR; TCRdb holds only in-frame clones, not every one. The sample comprises about 200,000 clones, more than 75% of which are singletons, and roughly 4.2% rests with the top ten. The sample consisted of peripheral blood. The source is a man over 45 with acute or convalescent COVID-19.

V and J are TRBV27 and TRBJ1-1; 7 bases fit TRBD1. This CDR3 region has 15 residues. V lost 6 bases and J lost 0; bases outside the gene matches: 7. The germline V gene has CDR1 MNHEY and CDR2 SMNVEV (reference sequence). This chain's CDR3 is CASSPRGQLNTEAFF. In nucleotides, the CDR3 is TGTGCCAGCAGCCCTCGGGGACAGCTGAACACTGAAGCTTTCTTT.

The chain recombines TRBV6-5 with TRBJ1-1; D not resolved. V was trimmed by 6 bases and J by 7 bases, leaving 12 bases between them. The CDR3 runs to 12 residues. Germline V CDR1 and CDR2: MNHEY, SVGAGI. This CDR3 reads CASRPNRDEAFF. The CDR3 region has the DNA TGTGCCAGCAGACCTAACAGAGATGAAGCTTTCTTT.

The chain couples TRBV9 to TRBJ1-4, with D perhaps matching TRBD1 (6 bases). The V end was cut by 6 bases, the J end by 3 bases, with 15 bases between. Looked up from germline, CDR1 is SGDLS and CDR2 is YYNGEE. The CDR3 has 15 amino acids. The CDR3 DNA reads as TGTGCCAGCACCCGGGGGGGGCGTGCTAATGAAAAACTGTTTTTT. The encoded protein is CASTRGGRANEKLFF.

V is TRBV19 and J is TRBJ1-6; D is unresolved. CDR1 is LNHDA and CDR2 is SQIVND in the germline V gene (reference sequence). Trimming removed 6 bases from V and 1 base from J, with 19 bases in between. This CDR3 region has 18 residues. The CDR3 DNA sequence: TGTGCCAGTAGCACCCGAGTGAGGGCTGTATCCTATAATTCACCCCTCCACTTT. It yields the protein CASSTRVRAVSYNSPLHF.

This clone was detected once. The V call is TRBV16, the J call TRBJ1-2; TRBD1 matches at 8 bases. The CDR3 extends over 15 amino acids. CDR1 and CDR2 from the germline V gene are KGHSY and FQNENV. V dropped 3 bases and J dropped 1; count of bases not matched to a gene: 4. Here the CDR3 reads CASSHQGQGNYGYTF. The CDR3 DNA follows: TGTGCCAGCAGCCACCAAGGACAGGGTAACTATGGCTACACCTTC.

The rearrangement uses TRBV12-3 or TRBV12-4 and TRBJ1-2; 9 nucleotides agree with TRBD1. The CDR3 length is 13 residues. Unmatched junction bases numbered 4, after V lost 4 bases and J lost 7 bases. The CDR3 spells CASSSYRGLGYTF. For the CDR3, the DNA is TGTGCCAGCAGTTCCTACAGGGGGCTTGGCTACACCTTC.

This rearrangement joins TRBV28 to TRBJ2-7; D perhaps matches TRBD2 (7 bases). The CDR3 totals 13 residues. Per the germline V gene, CDR1 is MDHEN and CDR2 is SYDVKM. Trimming left V 6 bases short and J 5 bases short, with 14 bases between. The DNA for the CDR3 is TGTGCCAGCAGGACGGGGGGCCGGGACGAGCAGTACTTC. This encodes CASRTGGRDEQYF.

This chain joins TRBV6-6 and TRBJ1-1, with D uncertain. V was trimmed by 0 bases and J by 6 bases, leaving 11 bases between them. From germline, CDR1 is MNHNY and CDR2 SVGAGI (reference sequence). This CDR3 region has 14 residues. DNA for the CDR3: TGTGCCAGCAGTTACTCGATGGCGGGCGCTGAAGCTTTCTTT. This codes for CASSYSMAGAEAFF.